The clone carrying this TCR beta chain appeared a few times. The entry originates in a study of blood T cell repertoires in COVID-19. Study overall: Researchers got acute and convalescent COVID-19 samples from the United States, Italy and Spain. Nucleic acid was either cDNA or gDNA, and it came from T cells, B-cell-depleted T cells, or PBMCs.

As processed by the authors: Counts of nucleated cells, estimated from reference gene primer amplification, were obtained. Repertoires were generated with immunoSEQ multiplex PCR, while TCRdb's copy carries only in-frame clones and drops some. D and trimming come from the DNA, and the V and J calls and clone size come from that table. The sample records about 190,000 clones, approximately 79% being singletons. CDR1 and CDR2 (germline): SEHNR, FQNEAQ (reference sequence). Trimming at V came to 7 bases and at J to 5 bases, leaving 19 bases not matched to a gene. There are 19 residues in the CDR3. This receptor was obtained from a man in his sixties with active or convalescent COVID-19. Source material: peripheral blood. The V call is TRBV7-9, the J call TRBJ1-5, with 11 bases that match TRBD1. CDR3 coding DNA: TGTGCCAGCACCAAACGAGGGACAGGGGGTCGTGCTGTCGATCAGCCCCAGCATTTT. This encodes CASTKRGTGGRAVDQPQHF. Based on the CDR3 plus reference TRBV7-9 and TRBJ1-5, the full variable domain is DTGVSQNPRHKITKRGQNVTFRCDPISEHNRLYWYRQTLGQGPEFLTYFQNEAQLEKSRLLSDRFSAERPKGSFSTLEIQRTEQGDSAMYLCASTKRGTGGRAVDQPQHFGDGTRLSIL.